This T cell receptor beta chain is drawn from a study of blood T cell repertoires in COVID-19. Germline lookup yields CDR1 WSHSY and CDR2 SAAADI. J was trimmed by 5 bases and V by 5 bases; bases with no gene match: 9. This CDR3 spans 15 amino acids. Clones were read by immunoSEQ multiplex PCR, and TCRdb kept only the in-frame ones, dropping some. The sample gives around 29,000 clones, more than 75% of which show up once; under 6.5% is in the top ten. The chain has TRBV10-2 and TRBJ2-1; TRBD1 matches 7 bases. The sequence was obtained from a human donor in a cohort sampled during active COVID-19. The specimen sequenced was peripheral blood. Here the CDR3 reads CASSSRDSANNEQFF. The DNA for the CDR3 is TGCGCCAGCAGTTCTCGGGACAGCGCTAACAATGAGCAGTTCTTC.